This TCR beta chain was retrieved from a study of identifying expanded T cells in peripheral blood. Measured with immunoSEQ multiplex PCR; TCRdb has only the in-frame clones, and not every one. Of about 90,000 clones listed, about 85% are singletons. Study results and limitations: Over around two and four weeks, about 16 and 19 clones changed, versus 1.2 between replicates. Variance in clone template counts between roughly 2-week samples significantly increased with total template count across all healthy donors.

Of note for this clone: Its antigen remains unidentified.

V lost 2 bases and J 1 base, leaving 12 bases between the germline ends. CDR1 and CDR2 (germline): SGHKS, YYEKEE (reference sequence). This CDR3 is built from 15 residues. The chain recombines TRBV5-5 with TRBJ1-1; D not certain. The sequenced material came from blood. This TCR was sampled from a person between 18 and 75 years old in good health. CDR3: CASSFMGGENTEAFF. CDR3 coding DNA: TGTGCCAGCAGCTTCATGGGCGGGGAGAACACTGAAGCTTTCTTT.